This T cell receptor (beta chain) was sequenced during a study of blood T cell repertoires in COVID-19. Looking at the study overall: Whether acute or convalescent, the COVID-19 samples came from the United States, Italy and Spain.

The table came from immunoSEQ multiplex PCR; TCRdb's copy has only in-frame clones and leaves some out. This table has 110,000 or so clones, more than 80% appearing once. The junction had 4 bases not matched to a gene; V was cut back by 6 bases and J by 2 bases. Germline V CDR1 and CDR2: MNHEY, SVGAGI. This CDR3 comprises 14 residues. Turning to this clone: At the DNA level, this CDR3 is encoded by other sequences in the same sample as well.

This TCR came from a middle-aged woman with acute or convalescent COVID-19. The sequencing sample was made of peripheral blood. The V call is TRBV6-5, the J call TRBJ2-7; 10 bases map to TRBD1. The CDR3 DNA reads TGTGCCAGCAGGGGACAGGGGTTGACCTACGAGCAGTACTTC. Residues: CASRGQGLTYEQYF.